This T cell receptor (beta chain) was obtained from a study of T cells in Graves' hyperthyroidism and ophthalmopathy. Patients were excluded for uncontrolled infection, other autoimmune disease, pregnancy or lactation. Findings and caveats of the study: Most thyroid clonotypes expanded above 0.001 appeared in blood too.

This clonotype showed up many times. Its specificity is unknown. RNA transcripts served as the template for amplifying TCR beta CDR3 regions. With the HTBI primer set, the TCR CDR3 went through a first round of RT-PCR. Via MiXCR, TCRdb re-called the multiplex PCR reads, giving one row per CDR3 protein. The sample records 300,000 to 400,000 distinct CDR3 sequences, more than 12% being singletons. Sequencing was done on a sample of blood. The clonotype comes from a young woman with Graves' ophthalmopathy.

In DNA, the CDR3 is TGTGCCAGCAGCTCCCCGGGACAGGGAATCGGAGAGACCCAGTACTTC. Translating gives CASSSPGQGIGETQYF. V usage is TRBV12-3 or TRBV12-4 and J usage is TRBJ2-5, with TRBD1 identical over 9 bases. Trimming at V came to 6 bases and at J to 4 bases, leaving 12 bases not matched to a gene. CDR3 length: 16 amino acids.